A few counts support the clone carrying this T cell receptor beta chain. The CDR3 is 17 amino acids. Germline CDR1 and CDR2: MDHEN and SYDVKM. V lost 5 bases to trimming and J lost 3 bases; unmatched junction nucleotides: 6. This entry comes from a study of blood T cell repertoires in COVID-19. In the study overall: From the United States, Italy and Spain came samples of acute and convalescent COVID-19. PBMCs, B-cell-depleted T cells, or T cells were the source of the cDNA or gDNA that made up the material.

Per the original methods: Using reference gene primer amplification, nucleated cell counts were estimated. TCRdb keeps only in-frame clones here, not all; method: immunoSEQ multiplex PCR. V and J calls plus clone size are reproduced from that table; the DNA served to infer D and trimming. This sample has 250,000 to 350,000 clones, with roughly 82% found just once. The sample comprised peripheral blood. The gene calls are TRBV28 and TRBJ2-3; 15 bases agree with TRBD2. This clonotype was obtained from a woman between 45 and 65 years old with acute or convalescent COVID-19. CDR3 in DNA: TGTGCCAGCAGTCAAGGGGGACTAGCGGGAGGAACAGATACGCAGTATTTT. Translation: CASSQGGLAGGTDTQYF.